The subject of this entry is one T cell receptor (beta chain). Additional DNA sequences in this sample encode the identical CDR3. Samples were taken several times over chemoradiotherapy. Trimming pared 2 bases from V and 5 bases from J, leaving 15 bases between. This CDR3 spans 14 amino acids. CDR1 and CDR2 (germline): GTSNPN, SVGIG (reference sequence). The entry originates in a study of chemoradiotherapy in HPV16-positive cancers. The protocol was immunoSEQ multiplex PCR, while the TCRdb copy is restricted to in-frame clones and leaves out a portion. The repertoire holds a few thousand clones, with 70% to 90% as singletons.

V and J are TRBV30 and TRBJ1-1, with D tentatively TRBD1 (6 bases). Sequencing was performed on tumor tissue, taken from a patient who underwent chemoradiotherapy. This TCR was recovered from a human donor with HPV-associated anogenital cancer. The CDR3 sequence is CAWSRSRGQTEAFF. DNA for the CDR3: TGTGCCTGGAGTAGAAGCAGGGGTCAGACTGAAGCTTTCTTT.